Below are 21 T cell receptor beta chains sequenced from a single sample in a study of blood T cell repertoires in COVID-19 (dated by TCRdb to 2018 to 2021). Receptors were amplified or captured by the immunoSEQ multiplex PCR assay. Not all clones reach the TCRdb copy of this immuneACCESS table, which keeps in-frame sequences only. Checked studies attribute under half of the gap to unresolved V genes and leave the rest unexplained. The sample contains 99,000 or so clones, around 76% of them found a single time. The ten most abundant clones make up just under 20% of the sample. Sequenced: peripheral blood. The receptor source for this set is a woman aged 70-85 years with acute or convalescent COVID-19.

The J gene is TRBJ2-1, the V gene TRBV27; 7 bases map to TRBD1. The trim removed 6 bases at V and 9 bases at J, leaving 14 bases unmatched. The germline CDR1 and CDR2 sequences are MNHEY and SMNVEV (reference sequence). This CDR3 has 15 amino acids. CDR3 sequence: CASRPLWTGGTEQFF. CDR3 nucleotides: TGTGCCAGCAGACCCTTGTGGACAGGAGGTACTGAGCAGTTCTTC.

V gene TRBV5-1 combines with J gene TRBJ2-4; TRBD1 agrees at 7 bases. The V gene end was trimmed by 0 bases and the J gene end by 0 bases; junction bases not matched to a gene: 9. Germline CDR1 is SGHRS and CDR2 is YFSETQ. The CDR3 is 18 amino acids. Here the CDR3 DNA reads TGCGCCAGCAGCTTGGAGACAGGGCCAGAACTAGCCAAAAACATTCAGTACTTC. Its protein product is CASSLETGPELAKNIQYF.

The chain uses TRBV19 and TRBJ1-2; D not certain. The V gene lost 5 bases and the J gene lost 7 bases, with 14 bases spanning the gap. The germline V gene has CDR1 LNHDA and CDR2 SQIVND (reference sequence). This CDR3 has 13 residues. DNA of the CDR3: TGTGCCAGTAGTCCCACAGACACCTTTGGCTACACCTTC. This gives the protein CASSPTDTFGYTF.

The rearrangement joins TRBV9 to TRBJ1-6; no firm D call. Germline V gene data show CDR1 as SGDLS and CDR2 as YYNGEE. The CDR3 is made up of 13 amino acids. Trimming took 6 bases from V and 3 from J, leaving 7 bases between them. The DNA for the CDR3 is TGTGCCAGCACGCCAGACTATAATTCACCCCTCCACTTT. Translation: CASTPDYNSPLHF.

The V and J genes are TRBV4-1 and TRBJ2-7; 8 nucleotides line up with TRBD2. Trimming at V came to 1 base and at J to 5 bases, leaving 10 bases not matched to a gene. Germline V gene lookup returns CDR1 MGHRA and CDR2 YSYEKL. The CDR3 runs to 16 residues. The chain's CDR3 is CASSQGSGAGRDEQYF. CDR3 coding DNA: TGCGCCAGCAGCCAAGGTAGCGGGGCGGGGCGCGACGAGCAGTACTTC.

The rearrangement joins TRBV5-6 to TRBJ2-1; 7 bases line up with TRBD2. CDR1 and CDR2 from the germline V gene are SGHDT and YYEEEE. The V segment lost 2 bases and the J segment 0 bases; nucleotides outside the gene matches: 5. The CDR3 length is 16 residues. CDR3 sequence: CASSFTGGSSYNEQFF. The CDR3 nucleotides read TGTGCCAGCAGCTTTACCGGGGGGAGCTCCTACAATGAGCAGTTCTTC.

V and J are TRBV18 and TRBJ1-1; unclear D gene. Germline CDR1 and CDR2: KGHSH and LQKENI. Between the trimmed V and J ends, which lost 3 bases and 1 base, there was a span of 9 bases. The CDR3 totals 14 residues. The CDR3 DNA reads TGTGCCAGCTCACCCCTTACCAGGAACACTGAAGCTTTCTTT. Translation gives CASSPLTRNTEAFF.

The chain recombines TRBV6-1 with TRBJ1-4; D call uncertain. V lost 2 bases and J 10 bases, leaving 5 bases between the germline ends. Germline V lookup: CDR1 MNHNS, CDR2 SASEGT. The CDR3 covers 11 residues. The CDR3 sequence: CASSEYRKLFF. DNA of the CDR3: TGTGCCAGCAGTGAATATAGAAAACTGTTTTTT.

This chain connects TRBV11-2 to TRBJ2-3; possibly TRBD1 for D (6 bases). This CDR3 region has 14 residues. Germline assignment: CDR1 SGHAT and CDR2 FQNNGV. V was pared by 5 bases and J by 0 bases, with 9 bases between. CDR3 sequence (DNA): TGTGCCAGCAGCGTGAGGGGGAGCACAGATACGCAGTATTTT. Translation: CASSVRGSTDTQYF.

This chain joins TRBV30 and TRBJ2-5; D not certain. From germline, CDR1 is GTSNPN and CDR2 SVGIG (reference sequence). V was shortened by 4 bases and J by 4 bases, with 10 bases between the two germline ends. This CDR3 contains 12 residues. In DNA form, the CDR3 reads TGTGCCTGGACCCGACCTAGAGAGACCCAGTACTTC. This gives the protein CAWTRPRETQYF.

The chain recombines TRBV29-1 with TRBJ2-5; D is unclear. V lost 0 bases, J lost 7 bases, and 6 bases lay in between. Germline V gene lookup returns CDR1 SQVTM and CDR2 ANQGSEA. The CDR3 has 11 amino acids. This CDR3 reads CSVEDPGTQYF. CDR3 bases: TGCAGCGTTGAAGATCCCGGGACCCAGTACTTC. Full variable domain (rest looked up from reference TRBV29-1 and TRBJ2-5): SAVISQKPSRDICQRGTSLTIQCQVDSQVTMMFWYRQQPGQSLTLIATANQGSEATYESGFVIDKFPISRPNLTFSTLTVSNMSPEDSSIYLCSVEDPGTQYFGPGTRLLVL.

This clone was seen more than once but under ten times. This sequence joins TRBV28 and TRBJ2-1; 9 nucleotides align to TRBD2. This CDR3 spans 14 amino acids. From germline, CDR1 is MDHEN and CDR2 SYDVKM. Losses at the gene ends were 5 bases for V and 8 bases for J; bases not matched to a gene: 7. CDR3 sequence (DNA): TGTGCCAGCAGTCCTAGAGCGGGGGGCCATGAGCAGTTCTTC. Residues: CASSPRAGGHEQFF.

V and J are TRBV9 and TRBJ1-1; maybe TRBD1 (6 bases). Germline V CDR1 and CDR2: SGDLS, YYNGEE. The CDR3 loop spans 14 amino acids. The germline V and J ends were trimmed by 4 bases and 3 bases, with 13 bases remaining between them. CDR3 region: CASSNRQDHTEAFF. The DNA of the CDR3 is TGTGCCAGCAGCAACCGACAGGACCACACTGAAGCTTTCTTT.

The rearrangement links TRBV19 to TRBJ2-1; D call uncertain. The germline CDR1 and CDR2 sequences are LNHDA and SQIVND (reference sequence). The CDR3 extends over 9 amino acids. This CDR3 reads CDRSHEQFF. The DNA of the CDR3 is TGTGACCGGAGCCATGAGCAGTTCTTC.

This clone was found a few times. The chain recombines TRBV3-1 (or the pseudogene TRBV3-2) with TRBJ2-2; no clear D gene. There are 13 residues in the CDR3. V was pared by 4 bases and J by 4 bases, with 7 bases between. Germline assignment: CDR1 LGHDT and CDR2 YNNKEL (reference sequence). CDR3 residues: CASSPSGTGELFF. The CDR3 DNA reads TGTGCCAGCAGCCCCTCCGGCACCGGGGAGCTGTTTTTT.

V gene TRBV18 combines with J gene TRBJ2-2, with a weak D call TRBD1 (6 bases). This CDR3 is built from 16 residues. From germline, CDR1 is KGHSH and CDR2 LQKENI. Trimming shortened V by 3 bases and J by 6 bases, and 17 bases separated the two germline ends. The CDR3 DNA is TGTGCCAGCTCACCGGAAAGAACAGGGATTCCCGGGGAGCTGTTTTTT. Encoded protein: CASSPERTGIPGELFF.

The chain couples TRBV19 to TRBJ2-5; 10 nucleotides line up with TRBD2. Germline V gives CDR1 LNHDA, CDR2 SQIVND (reference sequence). There are 16 residues in the CDR3. V shed 5 bases and J 0 bases; nucleotides not matched to a gene: 6. Written as DNA, the CDR3 is TGTGCCAGTAGTCCTCTAGCGGGGGCCCACCAAGAGACCCAGTACTTC. Translating gives CASSPLAGAHQETQYF.

J is TRBJ1-1 and V is TRBV2; D is perhaps TRBD1 (6 bases). Germline loops: CDR1 SNHLY, CDR2 FYNNEI. The CDR3 consists of 14 residues. V shed 5 bases and J shed 2 bases, with 12 bases lying between them. This CDR3 reads CASSYGGINTEAFF. In nucleotides, the CDR3 is TGTGCCAGCAGTTATGGGGGCATCAACACTGAAGCTTTCTTT.

The chain's CDR3 is CASKRPMNTEAFF. Written as DNA, the CDR3 is TGTGCCAGTAAGCGGCCGATGAACACTGAAGCTTTCTTT. The chain recombines TRBV19 with TRBJ1-1; no definite D call. CDR1 LNHDA and CDR2 SQIVND come from the germline V gene (reference sequence). The CDR3 contains 13 residues. V gave up 7 bases and J gave up 0 bases, with 9 bases separating them.

The chain couples TRBV5-1 to TRBJ2-2; D gene uncertain. Trimming left V 4 bases short and J 0 bases short, with 13 bases between. This CDR3 contains 16 residues. CDR1 and CDR2 (germline): SGHRS, YFSETQ. CDR3 DNA sequence: TGCGCCAGCAGCCCGACAAAGCCTGCGAACACCGGGGAGCTGTTTTTT. It codes for CASSPTKPANTGELFF. The full variable domain, completed using reference TRBV5-1 and TRBJ2-2, is KAGVTQTPRYLIKTRGQQVTLSCSPISGHRSVSWYQQTPGQGLQFLFEYFSETQRNKGNFPGRFSGRQFSNSRSEMNVSTLELGDSALYLCASSPTKPANTGELFFGEGSRLTVL.

The chain employs TRBV5-4 and TRBJ2-1; 10 bases are shared with TRBD1. This CDR3 has 15 amino acids. Per the germline V gene, CDR1 is SGHNT and CDR2 is YYREEE (reference sequence). The junction had 1 base not matched to a gene; V was cut back by 2 bases and J by 2 bases. The CDR3 here is CASSLDRGPYNEQFF. CDR3 in DNA: TGTGCCAGCAGCTTAGACAGGGGGCCCTACAATGAGCAGTTCTTC.